The 7 T cell receptor beta chains given below trace back to one sample, sequenced in a study of cytomegalovirus exposure and HLA in healthy donors. The PCR contained 60 Vbeta and 13 Jbeta primers. Method: immunoSEQ multiplex PCR; TCRdb's copy keeps in-frame clones and lacks some. Seen here are about 150,000 clones, 80% to 90% observed once, and the top ten hold less than 2.5%. Sequenced input: PBMCs. The receptor set was obtained from a young woman in good health and CMV-seronegative.

The rearrangement joins TRBV28 to TRBJ1-1, with TRBD1 matching 7 bases. Per the germline V gene, CDR1 is MDHEN and CDR2 is SYDVKM. This CDR3 has 11 residues. V lost 6 bases to trimming and J lost 11 bases; unmatched junction nucleotides: 6. CDR3 DNA sequence: TGTGCCAGCAGAACAGGGGTTCTGGCTTTCTTT. Amino acid sequence: CASRTGVLAFF.

As DNA, the CDR3 is TGCAGTGCTGGCAGGCAGCCCCAGCATTTT. This encodes CSAGRQPQHF. This rearrangement joins TRBV20-1 to TRBJ1-5; no firm D call. The V end lost 5 bases, the J end lost 7 bases, and 6 bases lay between the germline ends. The germline V gene encodes CDR1 DFQATT and CDR2 SNEGSKA (reference sequence). This CDR3 has 10 residues.

This chain connects TRBV2 to TRBJ1-6; TRBD1 might be the D (5 bases). CDR3 length: 16 amino acids. Germline loops: CDR1 SNHLY, CDR2 FYNNEI. V lost 3 bases, J lost 9 bases, and 18 bases lay in between. This CDR3 reads CASSDGLGGSISPLHF. As DNA, the CDR3 is TGTGCCAGCAGTGATGGGTTGGGGGGTTCAATTTCACCCCTCCACTTT.

The rearrangement joins TRBV9 to TRBJ2-1, with D maybe TRBD2 (5 bases). The germline V and J ends were trimmed by 4 bases and 2 bases, with 13 bases remaining between them. CDR1 and CDR2 (germline): SGDLS, YYNGEE. This CDR3 contains 15 residues. CDR3 sequence reads: CASSPLGSTYNEQFF. The CDR3 DNA is TGTGCCAGCAGCCCCCTGGGGAGTACCTACAATGAGCAGTTCTTC.

For this clone: A junction boundary mismatches the germline segment, possibly from a read error. The chain links TRBV5-1 to TRBJ2-3, with no clear D. Germline CDR1 is SGHRS and CDR2 is YFSETQ. CDR3 length: 16 residues. In DNA form, the CDR3 reads TGCACCAGCAGCCACTGGTCGAGAGAAATATATGATACGCAGTATTTT. Its translation: CTSSHWSREIYDTQYF.

This clone was detected a few times. V is TRBV7-2 and J is TRBJ2-1, with TRBD2 identical over 8 bases. Germline lookup yields CDR1 SGHTA and CDR2 FQGNSA. V lost 1 base to trimming and J lost 6 bases; unmatched junction nucleotides: 8. This CDR3 comprises 16 residues. The CDR3 bases are TGTGCCAGCAGCTTAGGGGTAGCGGGATCGGGCAATGAGCAGTTCTTC. As protein: CASSLGVAGSGNEQFF.

The chain recombines TRBV5-1 with TRBJ2-7, with D possibly matching TRBD2 (5 bases). The V end lost 0 bases, the J end lost 3 bases, and 13 bases lay between the germline ends. This CDR3 contains 15 residues. Germline V gives CDR1 SGHRS, CDR2 YFSETQ. The CDR3: CASSLGAADSYEQYF. For the CDR3, the DNA is TGCGCCAGCAGCTTGGGTGCAGCGGATAGCTACGAGCAGTACTTC.